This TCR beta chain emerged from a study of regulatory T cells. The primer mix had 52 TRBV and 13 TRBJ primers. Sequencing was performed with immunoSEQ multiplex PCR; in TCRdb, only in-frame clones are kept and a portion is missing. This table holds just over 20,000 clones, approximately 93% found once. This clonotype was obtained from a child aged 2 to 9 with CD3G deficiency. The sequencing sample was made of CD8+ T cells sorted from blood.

The CDR3 loop is CASSEPRGLGTEAFF. The CDR3 region has the DNA TGTGCCAGCAGTGAGCCCAGGGGGCTGGGCACTGAAGCTTTCTTT. The chain has TRBV6-1 and TRBJ1-1; TRBD1 matches 8 bases. Germline CDR1 and CDR2: MNHNS and SASEGT. V lost 3 bases, J lost 4 bases, and 7 bases stayed unmatched. CDR3 size: 15 residues.